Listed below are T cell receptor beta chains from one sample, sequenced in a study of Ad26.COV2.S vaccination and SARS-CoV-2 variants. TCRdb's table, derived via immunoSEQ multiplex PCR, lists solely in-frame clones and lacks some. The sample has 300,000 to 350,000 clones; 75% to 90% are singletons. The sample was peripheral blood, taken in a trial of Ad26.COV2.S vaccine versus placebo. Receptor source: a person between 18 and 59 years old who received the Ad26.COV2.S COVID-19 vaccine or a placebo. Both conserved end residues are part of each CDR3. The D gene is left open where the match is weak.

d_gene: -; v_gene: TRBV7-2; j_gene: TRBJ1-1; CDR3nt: TGTGCCAGCAGCTTCTCCCTGAACACTGAAGCTTTCTTT; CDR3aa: CASSFSLNTEAFF
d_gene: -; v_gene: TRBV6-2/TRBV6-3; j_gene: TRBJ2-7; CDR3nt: TGTGCCAGCAGCCCGTCGGACTACGAGCAGTACTTC; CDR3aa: CASSPSDYEQYF
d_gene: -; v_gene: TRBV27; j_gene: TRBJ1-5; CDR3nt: TGTGCCAGCAGTCCCTTGGCAGGATATAGCAATCAGCCCCAGCATTTT; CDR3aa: CASSPLAGYSNQPQHF
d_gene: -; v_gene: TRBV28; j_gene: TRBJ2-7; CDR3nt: TGTGCCAGCAGTTCTGACAGCGAAGAGCAGTACTTC; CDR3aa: CASSSDSEEQYF
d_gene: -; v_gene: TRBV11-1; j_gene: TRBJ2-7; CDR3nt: TGTGCCAGCAGCTCTCAGGGGAGCGTTACTTCCTACGAGCAGTACTTC; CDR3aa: CASSSQGSVTSYEQYF
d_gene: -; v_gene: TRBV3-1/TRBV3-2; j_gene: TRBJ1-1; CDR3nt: TGTGCCAGCAGCACCCGGGCGGCAGGAAGGGCTTTCTTT; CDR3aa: CASSTRAAGRAFF
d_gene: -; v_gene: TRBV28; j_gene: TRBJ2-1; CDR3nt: TGTGCCAGCAGTTTGGAAGCGACATTGGGGGAGCAGTTCTTC; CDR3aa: CASSLEATLGEQFF
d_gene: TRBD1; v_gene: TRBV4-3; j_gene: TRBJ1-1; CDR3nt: TGCGCCAGCAGCCAGGACAGGGGGGGGACTGAAGCTTTCTTT; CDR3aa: CASSQDRGGTEAFF
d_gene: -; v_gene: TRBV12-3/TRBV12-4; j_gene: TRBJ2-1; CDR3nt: TGTGCCAGCAGTTTAAGGGCAGGGCAGTTCTTC; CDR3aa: CASSLRAGQFF
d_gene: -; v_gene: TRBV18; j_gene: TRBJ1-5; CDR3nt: TGTGCCAGCTCACCAAGTAACTTCCCGAGCAATCAGCCCCAGCATTTT; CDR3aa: CASSPSNFPSNQPQHF
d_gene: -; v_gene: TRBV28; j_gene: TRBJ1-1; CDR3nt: TGTGCCAGCATCAACCCCGGGGGGCTGAGAACTGAAGCTTTCTTT; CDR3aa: CASINPGGLRTEAFF